Sequencing of this TCR beta chain was carried out in a study of cytomegalovirus exposure and HLA in healthy donors. Across the whole study: HLA-typed donors were the source of roughly 80 million unique TCRs held in an early data release.

Remarks on this clone: Its antigen is currently unknown.

Both 60 Vbeta primers and 13 Jbeta primers went into the PCR. Data came from immunoSEQ multiplex PCR; TCRdb stores just in-frame clones and leaves some out. The sample contains about 200,000 clones, around 78% of which appear only once. Study-level points and caveats: CMV serostatus stood as the only immune exposure information on hand. Among the most significant clusters, several appeared linked to common viral pathogens in a later analysis. Most of the TCR beta V segments (in an earlier analysis) were productive either about 87% or about 30% of the time.

The CDR3 covers 16 residues. Germline CDR1 is MNHNS and CDR2 is SASEGT. V was trimmed by 2 bases and J by 8 bases, leaving 19 bases between them. Sequenced input: PBMCs. The sequence was obtained from a man aged 25-45 years in good health and CMV-seronegative. The rearrangement joins TRBV6-1 to TRBJ2-1, with D perhaps matching TRBD2 (5 bases). The CDR3 spells CASSELDRPEGYEQFF. The CDR3 nucleotides are TGTGCCAGCAGTGAACTCGACCGGCCCGAGGGATATGAGCAGTTCTTC.